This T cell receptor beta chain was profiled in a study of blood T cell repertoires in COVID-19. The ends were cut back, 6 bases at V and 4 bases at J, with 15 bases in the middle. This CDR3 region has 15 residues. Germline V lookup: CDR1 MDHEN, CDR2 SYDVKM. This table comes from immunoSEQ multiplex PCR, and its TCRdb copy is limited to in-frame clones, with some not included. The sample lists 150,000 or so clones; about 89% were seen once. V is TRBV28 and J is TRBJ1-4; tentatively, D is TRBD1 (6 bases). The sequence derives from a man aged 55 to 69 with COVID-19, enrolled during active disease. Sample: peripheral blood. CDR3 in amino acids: CASSSNRVNNEKLFF. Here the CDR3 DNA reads TGTGCCAGCAGCTCGAACAGGGTAAATAATGAAAAACTGTTTTTT.